These T cell receptor beta chains were read from a single sample in a study of blood T cell repertoires in COVID-19. Sequencing used immunoSEQ multiplex PCR; TCRdb keeps in-frame clones, though not all of them. The sample contains 300,000 to 350,000 clones, approximately 89% of which appear only once. Source material: PBMCs or T cells enriched from blood (not recorded which). All receptors derive from a woman aged 30 to 39 who had recovered from COVID-19. CDR3s include the opening cysteine and the closing phenylalanine or tryptophan. Clone size is stated in some rows and not others, as once, few, many or a class when expanded.

v_call: TRBV11-2
clone_size: few
cdr3_aa: CASSPFGTGGSYEQYF

v_call: TRBV18
clone_size: NA
cdr3_aa: CASSPRGSNPGGDYNEQFF

v_call: TRBV12-3/TRBV12-4
clone_size: NA
cdr3_aa: CASRETGGGYTF

v_call: TRBV30
clone_size: once
cdr3_aa: CAWDPLGSPLHF

v_call: TRBV28
clone_size: NA
cdr3_aa: CASSFSGTRSGANVLTF

v_call: TRBV27
clone_size: NA
cdr3_aa: CASSLSAGGGELFF

v_call: TRBV3-1/TRBV3-2
clone_size: once
cdr3_aa: CASSPLGRTGELFF

v_call: TRBV14
clone_size: NA
cdr3_aa: CASSQDSSGRDYNEQFF

v_call: TRBV2
clone_size: NA
cdr3_aa: CASSFPSGVSWEQFF

v_call: TRBV4-2
clone_size: NA
cdr3_aa: CASSQDRGKNGYTF

v_call: TRBV3-1/TRBV3-2
clone_size: NA
cdr3_aa: CASSHRTVSYEQYF

v_call: TRBV7-9
clone_size: NA
cdr3_aa: CASSPGGGYEQYF

v_call: TRBV5-4
clone_size: NA
cdr3_aa: CASSLAGVHEQFF

v_call: TRBV25-1
clone_size: NA
cdr3_aa: CASSVALESNEQFF